This T cell receptor (beta chain) was documented in a study of blood T cells in healthy people across ages. Regarding the study as a whole: Estimated diversity that came from one million T cells was considered an underestimate. Higher diversity, along with more naive CD4+ cells, distinguished long-lived donors from aged donors. Roughly linear age-related decline in beta diversity appeared, significant by age around 42.

Each of the donors had approximately 10 milliliters of peripheral blood drawn into EDTA-treated Vacutainer tubes. Alongside a J-beta primer mix, a sample-barcoded 5' primer served in a second PCR lasting about 6 to 11 cycles. TCRdb re-derived calls from the 5' RACE reads in MiXCR, one entry per CDR3 protein. The profile shows around 1,000,000 distinct CDR3 sequences, approximately 38% of them singletons. The CDR3 covers 14 residues. CDR1 and CDR2 from the germline V gene are DFQATT and SNEGSKA (reference sequence). V shed 5 bases and J shed 6 bases, with 19 bases lying between them. Remarks on this clonotype: Its antigen is unidentified.

The sample was blood. The V call is TRBV20-1, the J call TRBJ1-1, with no clear D. This sequence originates from a man younger than 35 in good health. CDR3 loop: CSAETGPTASEAFF. In nucleotides, the CDR3 is TGCAGTGCTGAGACCGGGCCCACGGCATCTGAAGCTTTCTTT.